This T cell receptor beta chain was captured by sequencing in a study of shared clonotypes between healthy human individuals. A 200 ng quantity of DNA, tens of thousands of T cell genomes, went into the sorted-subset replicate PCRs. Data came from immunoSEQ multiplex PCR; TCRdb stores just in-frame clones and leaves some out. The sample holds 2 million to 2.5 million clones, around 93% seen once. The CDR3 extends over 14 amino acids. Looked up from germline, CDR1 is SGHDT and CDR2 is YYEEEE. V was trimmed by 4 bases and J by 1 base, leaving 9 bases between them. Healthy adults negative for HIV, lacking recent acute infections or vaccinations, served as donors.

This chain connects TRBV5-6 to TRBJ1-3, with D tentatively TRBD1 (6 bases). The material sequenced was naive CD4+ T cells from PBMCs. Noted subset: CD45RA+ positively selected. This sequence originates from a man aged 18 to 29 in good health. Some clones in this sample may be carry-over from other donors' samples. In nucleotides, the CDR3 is TGTGCCAGCAGCCAGGGGATTTCTGGAAACACCATATATTTT. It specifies CASSQGISGNTIYF.